This T cell receptor (beta chain) was identified during a study of T cells in localized non-small cell lung cancer. The repertoire was sequenced with immunoSEQ multiplex PCR; TCRdb's copy has only in-frame clones and lacks some. This sample has nearly 40,000 clones, with around 87% found just once. Trimming cost V 4 bases and J 0 bases; bases outside gene matches: 12. Germline CDR1 SGHTA, CDR2 FQGNSA. This CDR3 comprises 17 residues. The rearrangement joins TRBV7-2 to TRBJ2-7; 7 bases fit TRBD2. The TCR comes from a man aged 18 to 49 with stage I lung adenocarcinoma. Here the sequenced sample was peripheral blood, taken before any cancer treatment. The CDR3 region is CASSWTFEAGSSYEQYF. The CDR3 DNA sequence: TGTGCCAGCAGCTGGACGTTTGAAGCGGGGAGCTCCTACGAGCAGTACTTC. Complete variable domain (other parts from reference TRBV7-2 and TRBJ2-7): GAGVSQSPSNKVTEKGKDVELRCDPISGHTALYWYRQSLGQGLEFLIYFQGNSAPDKSGLPSDRFSAERTGGSVSTLTIQRTQQEDSAVYLCASSWTFEAGSSYEQYFGPGTRLTVT.